The 2 T cell receptor beta chains reported below all come from one sample, sequenced in a study of graft-versus-host responses after intestinal transplantation. No antigens are known for them. Here immunoSEQ multiplex PCR was the method, and the copy in TCRdb shows in-frame clones only, minus some. The table includes about 89,000 clones, about 94% detected once. The sequenced sample was unstimulated CD4+ T cells sorted from spleen or lymph node cells, obtained before transplant. The receptors were sampled from a human donor who was the organ donor for an intestinal transplant.

The V gene is TRBV14, the J gene TRBJ1-2; 7 bases align to TRBD1. This CDR3 has 15 residues. The J segment lost 1 base and the V segment lost 5 bases, leaving 7 bases of the junction unmatched. Per germline, CDR1 SGHDN and CDR2 FVKESK. The CDR3 DNA is TGTGCCAGCAGCAAGGGACAGACCATTAACTATGGCTACACCTTC. It encodes CASSKGQTINYGYTF.

This chain joins TRBV12-5 and TRBJ1-3, with D unresolved. The CDR3 runs 12 residues. In germline, CDR1 is LGHNT, CDR2 FRNRAP. V was cut by 6 bases and J by 4 bases, with 7 bases left in between. The CDR3 is CASGTEGNTIYF. In DNA, the CDR3 is TGTGCTAGTGGGACGGAAGGAAACACCATATATTTT.